This TCR beta chain was identified during a study of blood T cell repertoires in COVID-19. At the level of the study: The samples span acute and convalescent COVID-19 from the United States, Italy and Spain.

Some clones are missing from TCRdb's copy, which holds only in-frame ones; the method was immunoSEQ multiplex PCR. The repertoire has 250,000 to 300,000 clones, about nine tenths of them found once; the top ten carry under 2.5%. Recruitment covered under 25 US areas and drew participants whose ages spanned roughly 18 to 89 years. Assignments of participants to cohorts depended upon their own reported clinical history. Only one count was recorded for this clone. The CDR3 loop spans 18 amino acids. V lost 11 bases to trimming and J lost 4 bases, with 32 bases between them. The germline CDR1 and CDR2 sequences are MDHEN and SYDVKM.

Sequenced sample: PBMCs or T cells enriched from blood (not recorded which). The chain is built from TRBV28 and TRBJ1-1; weak D call: TRBD1 (5 bases). The TCR originated in a woman in her fifties or sixties who had recovered from COVID-19. The CDR3 DNA reads TGTGCCTCGGATCCGCGCGGTTCCTATACCCCGGGGGGCACTGAAGCTTTCTTT. Residues: CASDPRGSYTPGGTEAFF.